This T cell receptor (beta chain) was sequenced in a study of blood T cell repertoires in COVID-19. Study information: The origin of the acute and convalescent COVID-19 samples was the United States, Italy and Spain. T cells, B-cell-depleted T cells, or PBMCs provided the cDNA or gDNA that served as material.

As concerns this clone: Germline is not matched at one junction end, which may reflect a read error. Other DNA sequences within the sample encode an identical CDR3.

The data were produced by immunoSEQ multiplex PCR, yet TCRdb's version contains in-frame clones alone and is incomplete. Here the sample spans 97,000 or so clones, about 91% being singletons. The TCR comes from a man between 18 and 35 years old with acute or convalescent COVID-19. Sequencing used peripheral blood.

DNA of the CDR3: TGTGCCAGCAGCCTAGACGGGAACTATGGCTACACCTTC. Its protein is CASSLDGNYGYTF. This chain joins TRBV11-2 and TRBJ1-2; unclear D gene. The CDR3 runs to 13 residues. CDR1 and CDR2 from the germline V gene are SGHAT and FQNNGV.